These T cell receptor beta chains were read from a single sample in a study of a mutant IDH1 vaccine in newly diagnosed glioma. Their target antigens are unknown. The protocol was immunoSEQ multiplex PCR, while the TCRdb copy is restricted to in-frame clones and leaves out a portion. The table records tens of thousands of clones, around 86% of them present only once. Sequences were derived from PBMCs, sampled from a glioma patient whose treatment included an IDH1 peptide vaccine. Receptors originate from a man aged 25-40 years with glioma. The CDR3 runs from the conserved cysteine through the conserved F or W. Each record gives: D gene, J gene, V gene, CDR3 protein. A D gene is named only where the DNA matches it firmly.

D gene: .; J gene: TRBJ2-7; V gene: TRBV29-1; CDR3 protein: CSVLPPSGEQYF
D gene: .; J gene: TRBJ2-5; V gene: TRBV18; CDR3 protein: CASSPQETQYF
D gene: .; J gene: TRBJ1-6; V gene: TRBV30; CDR3 protein: CAARQVVSYNSPLHF
D gene: .; J gene: TRBJ1-5; V gene: TRBV2; CDR3 protein: CASSGERVGNQPQHF
D gene: .; J gene: TRBJ2-7; V gene: TRBV10-1; CDR3 protein: CASSDSLERSGEQYF
D gene: TRBD2; J gene: TRBJ2-5; V gene: TRBV18; CDR3 protein: CASSPTLAGRDPLRETQYF
D gene: .; J gene: TRBJ2-1; V gene: TRBV4-3; CDR3 protein: CASSQESPSPGDEQFF
D gene: .; J gene: TRBJ2-7; V gene: TRBV18; CDR3 protein: CASSPLRGYEQYF
D gene: .; J gene: .; V gene: TRBV5-4; CDR3 protein: CATRERARDYEQYF
D gene: .; J gene: TRBJ1-1; V gene: TRBV11-2; CDR3 protein: CASSQTPNTEAFF
D gene: .; J gene: TRBJ1-1; V gene: TRBV15; CDR3 protein: CATSRAGRGNTEAFF
D gene: .; J gene: TRBJ1-5; V gene: TRBV2; CDR3 protein: CASSEALPGNQPQHF
D gene: TRBD1; J gene: TRBJ1-6; V gene: TRBV25-1; CDR3 protein: CASSFYRGAFNSPLHF
D gene: .; J gene: TRBJ1-1; V gene: TRBV7-3; CDR3 protein: CASSPHGEGEAFF
D gene: .; J gene: TRBJ2-7; V gene: TRBV6-5; CDR3 protein: CASSSSDAYEQYF
D gene: .; J gene: TRBJ2-5; V gene: TRBV5-4; CDR3 protein: CASSARDFWETQYF
D gene: .; J gene: TRBJ1-1; V gene: TRBV4-1; CDR3 protein: CASSQAIGGGLNTEAFF
D gene: .; J gene: TRBJ1-2; V gene: TRBV28; CDR3 protein: CASSLRDLLYGYTF
D gene: TRBD2; J gene: TRBJ2-1; V gene: TRBV18; CDR3 protein: CASSAGGLYNEQFF
D gene: TRBD1; J gene: TRBJ1-6; V gene: TRBV7-8; CDR3 protein: CASSLRDRDNSPLHF
D gene: .; J gene: TRBJ1-1; V gene: TRBV14; CDR3 protein: CASSKGQMNTEAFF
D gene: TRBD1; J gene: TRBJ2-7; V gene: TRBV5-1; CDR3 protein: CASSTNRGVGREQYF
D gene: TRBD2; J gene: TRBJ2-7; V gene: TRBV27; CDR3 protein: CASSLRGLYEQYF
D gene: .; J gene: TRBJ2-7; V gene: TRBV18; CDR3 protein: CASSPEGYEQYF
D gene: TRBD1; J gene: TRBJ1-2; V gene: TRBV2; CDR3 protein: CASREGQGVGGYTF
D gene: TRBD2; J gene: TRBJ2-3; V gene: TRBV4-2; CDR3 protein: CASSQEGSGKHTQYF
D gene: .; J gene: TRBJ1-5; V gene: TRBV12-2; CDR3 protein: CASRLIGRTWVNQPQHF
D gene: .; J gene: TRBJ1-2; V gene: TRBV28; CDR3 protein: CASSRFSGAANGYTF
D gene: .; J gene: TRBJ2-7; V gene: TRBV2; CDR3 protein: CASGRDGLTYEQYF
D gene: TRBD2; J gene: TRBJ2-7; V gene: TRBV7-2; CDR3 protein: CASSFRPSAGGSYEQYF
D gene: TRBD1; J gene: TRBJ1-2; V gene: TRBV27; CDR3 protein: CASTRTGAGYGYTF
D gene: TRBD2; J gene: TRBJ2-3; V gene: TRBV6-1; CDR3 protein: CASSEAASGANTQYF
D gene: TRBD2; J gene: TRBJ2-1; V gene: TRBV27; CDR3 protein: CASSLTSGVYNEQFF
D gene: .; J gene: TRBJ2-7; V gene: TRBV4-2; CDR3 protein: CASSQEPARAFYEQYF
D gene: TRBD1; J gene: TRBJ2-7; V gene: TRBV7-7; CDR3 protein: CASSSGTGPSYEQYF
D gene: .; J gene: TRBJ1-1; V gene: TRBV7-9; CDR3 protein: CASSSNLGAVNTEAFF
D gene: .; J gene: TRBJ2-5; V gene: TRBV2; CDR3 protein: CASKAFRDRETQYF
D gene: .; J gene: TRBJ2-5; V gene: TRBV10-3; CDR3 protein: CAISGDVGLRETQYF
D gene: TRBD2; J gene: TRBJ2-2; V gene: TRBV30; CDR3 protein: CAWGNGRAVTGELFF
D gene: TRBD2; J gene: TRBJ2-1; V gene: TRBV18; CDR3 protein: CASSPRGLAGGLNEQFF
D gene: .; J gene: TRBJ2-5; V gene: TRBV11-2; CDR3 protein: CASSLGLGETQYF
D gene: TRBD1; J gene: TRBJ1-5; V gene: TRBV4-2; CDR3 protein: CASSQDVEGQGQPQHF
D gene: .; J gene: TRBJ2-2; V gene: TRBV10-3; CDR3 protein: CAIRGTSNTGELFF
D gene: TRBD2; J gene: TRBJ2-3; V gene: TRBV9; CDR3 protein: CAGSGTSTDTQYF
D gene: .; J gene: TRBJ1-2; V gene: TRBV5-6; CDR3 protein: CASSLGGAYTF
D gene: .; J gene: TRBJ2-1; V gene: TRBV6-1; CDR3 protein: CASTFTTTVYNEQFF
D gene: .; J gene: TRBJ2-2; V gene: TRBV11-2; CDR3 protein: CASSLNSYTGELFF
D gene: .; J gene: TRBJ1-3; V gene: TRBV7-9; CDR3 protein: CASSPRVAISGNTIYF
D gene: .; J gene: TRBJ1-1; V gene: TRBV29-1; CDR3 protein: CSGWTEMNTEAFF
D gene: TRBD2; J gene: TRBJ2-3; V gene: TRBV4-1; CDR3 protein: CASSHLAGGTTDTQYF
D gene: .; J gene: TRBJ2-7; V gene: TRBV7-9; CDR3 protein: CASSSEPEIREQYF
D gene: .; J gene: TRBJ2-7; V gene: TRBV5-1; CDR3 protein: CASSRRDTHTFDEQYF
D gene: .; J gene: TRBJ1-5; V gene: TRBV2; CDR3 protein: CASSKEHSSNQPQHF